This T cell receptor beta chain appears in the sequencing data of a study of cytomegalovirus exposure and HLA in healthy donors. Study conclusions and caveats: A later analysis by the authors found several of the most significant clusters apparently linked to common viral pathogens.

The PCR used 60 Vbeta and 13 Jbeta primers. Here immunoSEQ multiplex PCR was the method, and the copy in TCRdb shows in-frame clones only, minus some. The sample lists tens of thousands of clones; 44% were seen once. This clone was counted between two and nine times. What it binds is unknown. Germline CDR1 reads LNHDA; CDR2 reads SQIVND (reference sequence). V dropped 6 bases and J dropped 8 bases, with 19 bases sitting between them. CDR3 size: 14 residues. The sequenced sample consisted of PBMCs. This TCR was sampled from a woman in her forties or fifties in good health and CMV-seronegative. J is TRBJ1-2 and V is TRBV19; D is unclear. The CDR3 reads CASSSARSPVGYTF. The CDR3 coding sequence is TGTGCCAGTAGCAGCGCCCGCAGTCCCGTAGGCTACACCTTC.